These 28 T cell receptor beta chains were all obtained from the same sample, sequenced in a study of blood T cell repertoires in COVID-19. The repertoire was sequenced with immunoSEQ multiplex PCR; TCRdb's copy has only in-frame clones and lacks some. Of some 220,000 clones listed, around 84% are singletons. Sequences were obtained from peripheral blood. The receptors originated from a man in his fifties or sixties who had recovered from COVID-19.

This rearrangement joins TRBV28 to TRBJ2-7, with a weak D call TRBD2 (6 bases). This CDR3 comprises 15 residues. Germline V gene lookup returns CDR1 MDHEN and CDR2 SYDVKM. Trimming cost V 7 bases and J 0 bases, with 16 bases left between them. The CDR3, as DNA: TGTGCCAGCACCCCAGGGAGGTGGGGCTCCTACGAGCAGTACTTC. Protein sequence: CASTPGRWGSYEQYF.

The chain carries TRBV28 and TRBJ1-1; no clear D gene. V shed 5 bases and J shed 4 bases, with 17 bases lying between them. Germline V gives CDR1 MDHEN, CDR2 SYDVKM. The CDR3 sequence is 15 residues long. The DNA of the CDR3 is TGTGCCAGCAGTACCCGTTTACGGGGATCCACTGAAGCTTTCTTT. Amino acids: CASSTRLRGSTEAFF.

The genes are TRBV30 and TRBJ2-1; 7 bases are a match to TRBD1. V was pared by 1 base and J by 12 bases, with 6 bases of the junction left unmatched. CDR1 and CDR2 from the germline V gene are GTSNPN and SVGIG (reference sequence). CDR3 length: 12 residues. The CDR3 sequence is CAWSEGAPAQFF. The CDR3 coding sequence is TGTGCCTGGAGTGAGGGGGCGCCGGCGCAGTTCTTC. Full variable domain (remainder filled in from reference TRBV30 and TRBJ2-1): SQTIHQWPATLVQPVGSPLSLECTVEGTSNPNLYWYRQAAGRGLQLLFYSVGIGQISSEVPQNLSASRPQDRQFILSSKKLLLSDSGFYLCAWSEGAPAQFFGPGTRLTVL.

The V gene is TRBV24-1, the J gene TRBJ2-1; the match to TRBD2 covers 10 bases. This CDR3 has 16 amino acids. Germline V gives CDR1 KGHDR, CDR2 SFDVKD. After removal of 3 bases from V and 8 bases from J, the junction contained 9 bases not matched to a gene. The CDR3 is CATSDRASGSRDEQFF. CDR3 DNA: TGTGCCACCAGTGATAGGGCTAGCGGGAGCCGCGATGAGCAGTTCTTC.

The chain has TRBV5-1 and TRBJ2-5; D remains ambiguous. The CDR3 totals 12 residues. The V gene lost 8 bases and the J gene lost 4 bases, with 12 bases spanning the gap. CDR1 is SGHRS and CDR2 is YFSETQ in the germline V gene. Here the CDR3 DNA reads TGCGCCAGTTCAGGTGACCTAGAGACCCAGTACTTC. This codes for CASSGDLETQYF.

The genes are TRBV19 and TRBJ1-2; D gene ambiguous. Germline V lookup: CDR1 LNHDA, CDR2 SQIVND (reference sequence). The CDR3 has 15 amino acids. V shed 2 bases and J shed 0 bases, with 10 bases lying between them. The chain's CDR3 is CASSIRYTANYGYTF. Written as DNA, the CDR3 is TGTGCCAGTAGTATAAGATATACAGCTAACTATGGCTACACCTTC. The full variable domain, with the rest looked up from reference TRBV19 and TRBJ1-2, is DGGITQSPKYLFRKEGQNVTLSCEQNLNHDAMYWYRQDPGQGLRLIYYSQIVNDFQKGDIAEGYSVSREKKESFPLTVTSAQKNPTAFYLCASSIRYTANYGYTFGSGTRLTVV.

The genes are TRBV14 and TRBJ1-1, with a tentative D call TRBD1 (6 bases). This CDR3 is 15 amino acids long. Germline V gene lookup returns CDR1 SGHDN and CDR2 FVKESK. Trimming pared 5 bases from V and 4 bases from J, leaving 17 bases between. The CDR3 region has the DNA TGTGCCAGCAGCGCATACAGGGAGCCCTCCACTGAAGCTTTCTTT. As protein: CASSAYREPSTEAFF.

The chain is built from TRBV27 and TRBJ1-5; D is ambiguous. Germline CDR1 is MNHEY and CDR2 is SMNVEV (reference sequence). The CDR3 extends over 15 amino acids. Trimming took off 3 bases at V and 2 bases at J, with 11 bases between the two ends. CDR3 protein: CASSLGAVGNQPQHF. In DNA, the CDR3 is TGTGCCAGCAGTTTGGGCGCAGTGGGCAATCAGCCCCAGCATTTT.

J is TRBJ1-1 and V is TRBV10-2; perhaps TRBD1 as D (6 bases). This CDR3 has 13 amino acids. V was cut by 6 bases and J by 0 bases, with 8 bases left in between. CDR1 and CDR2 from the germline V gene are WSHSY and SAAADI. CDR3 sequence: CASRDRVNTEAFF. The CDR3 bases are TGCGCCAGCAGGGACAGAGTGAACACTGAAGCTTTCTTT.

This chain joins TRBV11-2 and TRBJ1-2; D call uncertain. Trimming removed 6 bases from V and 8 bases from J, with 22 bases in between. There are 15 residues in the CDR3. Looked up from germline, CDR1 is SGHAT and CDR2 is FQNNGV. The CDR3 sequence is CASREAGSQSRGYTF. The CDR3 DNA is TGTGCCAGCAGGGAGGCGGGCAGTCAATCTAGAGGCTACACCTTC. Full variable domain (missing parts from reference TRBV11-2 and TRBJ1-2): EAGVAQSPRYKIIEKRQSVAFWCNPISGHATLYWYQQILGQGPKLLIQFQNNGVVDDSQLPKDRFSAERLKGVDSTLKIQPAKLEDSAVYLCASREAGSQSRGYTFGSGTRLTVV.

V is TRBV3-1 (or the pseudogene TRBV3-2) and J is TRBJ2-1; D unresolved. Germline CDR1 and CDR2: LGHDT and YNNKEL (reference sequence). The CDR3 consists of 14 residues. Trimming pared 4 bases from V and 8 bases from J, leaving 15 bases between. CDR3: CASSRLFSSDEQFF. CDR3 bases: TGTGCCAGCAGCCGCCTCTTTTCGAGTGATGAGCAGTTCTTC.

In regard to this clone: The germline gene is not matched at one end of the junction; a read error may be the cause. The CDR3 is CASNLGELAGSPIF. CDR3 sequence (DNA): TGTGCCAGCAACCTAGGGGAACTAGCGGGTTCCCCGATTTTC. This chain uses TRBV27 with TRBJ2-7, with 9 bases matching TRBD2. There are 14 residues in the CDR3. Germline CDR1 is MNHEY and CDR2 is SMNVEV (reference sequence).

The rearrangement links TRBV7-2 to TRBJ2-1, with 7 positions matching TRBD2. The germline gives CDR1 SGHTA, CDR2 FQGNSA. The CDR3 has 16 residues. After removal of 6 bases from V and 8 bases from J, the junction contained 16 bases not matched to a gene. The chain's CDR3 is CASSLSGGVLAHEQFF. The CDR3 DNA sequence: TGTGCCAGCAGTCTTAGTGGGGGGGTACTAGCACATGAGCAGTTCTTC.

V is TRBV14 and J is TRBJ2-1, with D possibly being TRBD2 (6 bases). This CDR3 is built from 14 residues. Trimming removed 1 base from V and 9 bases from J, with 13 bases in between. Germline CDR1 SGHDN, CDR2 FVKESK. The CDR3, as DNA: TGTGCCAGCAGCCAAGTGTTGGGACTGGGTGAGCAGTTCTTC. As protein: CASSQVLGLGEQFF.

The chain links TRBV7-9 to TRBJ2-3; the match to TRBD2 covers 9 bases. The germline CDR1 and CDR2 sequences are SEHNR and FQNEAQ (reference sequence). V shed 5 bases, J shed 3 bases, and the junction held 9 bases outside the gene matches. This CDR3 comprises 16 residues. The CDR3 loop reads CASSPQLAGGTDTQYF. CDR3 bases: TGTGCCAGCAGCCCACAATTGGCGGGAGGGACAGATACGCAGTATTTT.

This clone has at least ten counts. V gene TRBV11-2 combines with J gene TRBJ1-2; 7 bases match TRBD1. V was pared by 4 bases and J by 7 bases, with 9 bases of the junction left unmatched. The CDR3 has 14 amino acids. CDR1 and CDR2 from the germline V gene are SGHAT and FQNNGV. Written as DNA, the CDR3 is TGTGCCAGCAGCTGGGGGGACAGTTCGGCTGGCTACACCTTC. It encodes CASSWGDSSAGYTF.

The chain links TRBV2 to TRBJ2-1, with 7 bases identical to TRBD2. V lost 3 bases to trimming and J lost 6 bases; unmatched junction nucleotides: 8. This CDR3 comprises 15 residues. The V gene's germline CDR1 is SNHLY and CDR2 FYNNEI. CDR3 bases: TGTGCCAGCAGTGATGCAGCGGGATTCTTCAATGAGCAGTTCTTC. This gives the protein CASSDAAGFFNEQFF.

In the case of this clone: At the DNA level, this CDR3 is encoded by other sequences in the same sample as well. The chain is built from TRBV5-4 and TRBJ2-7; D not certain. CDR1 is SGHNT and CDR2 is YYREEE in the germline V gene (reference sequence). The length of the CDR3 is 11 residues. Trimming pared 0 bases from V and 6 bases from J, leaving 4 bases between. CDR3 region: CASSLASEQYF. The DNA of the CDR3 is TGTGCCAGCAGCTTGGCCAGCGAGCAGTACTTC.

This clone was recorded once. The chain couples TRBV2 to TRBJ2-3, with a weak D call TRBD2 (6 bases). The CDR3 spans 15 residues. V shed 3 bases and J shed 2 bases, with 12 bases lying between them. CDR1 is SNHLY, CDR2 FYNNEI, per germline. For the CDR3, the DNA is TGTGCCAGCAGTGATGTGGCGGGAACCACAGATACGCAGTATTTT. It codes for CASSDVAGTTDTQYF.

V usage is TRBV6-1 and J usage is TRBJ2-1, with 7 bases identical to TRBD2. Germline V gene data show CDR1 as MNHNS and CDR2 as SASEGT. This CDR3 spans 15 amino acids. Trimming cost V 2 bases and J 0 bases; bases outside gene matches: 1. CDR3 sequence reads: CASSEWGGSYNEQFF. In DNA form, the CDR3 reads TGTGCCAGCAGTGAATGGGGGGGCTCCTACAATGAGCAGTTCTTC.

The chain recombines TRBV7-2 with TRBJ2-7; D remains ambiguous. Germline CDR1 and CDR2: SGHTA and FQGNSA. This CDR3 has 15 amino acids. V gave up 5 bases and J gave up 7 bases, with 21 bases separating them. Here the CDR3 DNA reads TGTGCCAGCAGCCCTCGGTCCCTCCCCGATGAAGAGCAGTACTTC. Protein: CASSPRSLPDEEQYF.

This chain joins TRBV5-1 and TRBJ2-3; 8 bases map to TRBD2. V lost 2 bases, J lost 1 base, and 3 bases stayed unmatched. Germline CDR1 SGHRS, CDR2 YFSETQ. The CDR3 runs to 15 residues. Here the CDR3 DNA reads TGCGCCAGCAGCTTACGGGGGGGGCGCACAGATACGCAGTATTTT. This gives the protein CASSLRGGRTDTQYF.

V is TRBV5-1 and J is TRBJ2-3, with TRBD2 identical over 12 bases. The CDR3 extends over 18 amino acids. Trimming removed 4 bases from V and 3 bases from J; junction bases left unmatched: 12. Per germline, CDR1 SGHRS and CDR2 YFSETQ. CDR3 coding DNA: TGCGCCAGCAGCCGTCCCCCGGGACTAGCGGGCGGTACAGATACGCAGTATTTT. Translating it yields CASSRPPGLAGGTDTQYF.

The rearrangement links TRBV28 to TRBJ1-6; 7 bases match TRBD1. The CDR3 contains 14 residues. Germline CDR1 is MDHEN and CDR2 is SYDVKM. Unmatched junction bases numbered 4, after V lost 6 bases and J lost 5 bases. DNA of the CDR3: TGTGCCAGCAGGCCGGGACAGAATAATTCACCCCTCCACTTT. It encodes CASRPGQNNSPLHF.

CDR3 sequence reads: CASSFSGNTEAFF. CDR3 DNA sequence: TGTGCCAGCAGCTTTAGCGGCAACACTGAAGCTTTCTTT. V gene TRBV11-3 combines with J gene TRBJ1-1; D is uncertain. Germline V gene data show CDR1 as SGHNT and CDR2 as YENEEA. The CDR3 contains 13 residues. Trimming took off 3 bases at V and 2 bases at J, with 7 bases between the two ends.

This clone was seen a handful of times. V gene TRBV6-1 combines with J gene TRBJ1-5; 10 bases are shared with TRBD1. V lost 2 bases and J lost 3; bases outside the gene matches: 4. CDR3 length: 16 amino acids. CDR1 and CDR2 (germline): MNHNS, SASEGT. The CDR3 sequence: CASSEMGQGPNQPQHF. The DNA for the CDR3 is TGTGCCAGCAGTGAAATGGGACAGGGGCCCAATCAGCCCCAGCATTTT.

The V call is TRBV7-2, the J call TRBJ2-5; 14 bases match TRBD2. The V and J ends lost 2 bases and 4 bases, in that order; junction bases with no gene match: 6. Germline-derived CDR1 and CDR2 are SGHTA and FQGNSA. The CDR3 length is 17 residues. CDR3 sequence reads: CASSLPGLAGERETQYF. The CDR3 region has the DNA TGTGCCAGCAGCTTACCGGGACTAGCGGGAGAGCGAGAGACCCAGTACTTC.

This clone appeared a few times. V usage is TRBV7-9 and J usage is TRBJ1-2, with 9 bases that match TRBD1. The CDR3 runs to 15 residues. The V and J ends lost 2 bases and 8 bases, in that order; junction bases with no gene match: 9. Germline assignment: CDR1 SEHNR and CDR2 FQNEAQ (reference sequence). DNA for the CDR3: TGTGCCAGCAGCTTACCGGGACAGGGAGAAGGAGGCTACACCTTC. This gives the protein CASSLPGQGEGGYTF.